One and the same sample provided the 15 T cell receptor beta chains below, sequenced in a study of cytomegalovirus exposure and HLA in healthy donors. The protocol was immunoSEQ multiplex PCR, while the TCRdb copy is restricted to in-frame clones and leaves out a portion. Of almost 65,000 clones in the sample, around 88% are singletons; the top ten hold around 1.7%. Sequences were obtained from PBMCs. The receptors come from a woman aged 18-35 years in good health and CMV-seronegative.

J is TRBJ1-4 and V is TRBV4-2; tentatively, D is TRBD1 (6 bases). The CDR3 extends over 15 amino acids. Trimming took 3 bases from V and 6 from J, leaving 14 bases between them. CDR1 is LGHNA and CDR2 is YNFKEQ in the germline V gene. The CDR3 is CASSQGRDIDEKLFF. CDR3 in DNA: TGTGCCAGCAGCCAGGGCCGGGACATCGATGAAAAACTGTTTTTT.

V is TRBV7-2 and J is TRBJ2-5, with D possibly matching TRBD1 (7 bases). The germline gives CDR1 SGHTA, CDR2 FQGNSA. Trimming removed 4 bases at V and 1 base at J, with 13 bases between. The CDR3 extends over 15 amino acids. The DNA for the CDR3 is TGTGCCAGCAGCTCGAGACAGGGAGGCCAAGAGACCCAGTACTTC. It translates to CASSSRQGGQETQYF.

V gene TRBV11-3 combines with J gene TRBJ2-7, with a weak D call TRBD2 (6 bases). V was pared by 1 base and J by 4 bases, with 14 bases between. The CDR3 sequence is 15 residues long. Germline V lookup: CDR1 SGHNT, CDR2 YENEEA. The CDR3 here is CASSLGGDPRYEQYF. The CDR3 region has the DNA TGTGCCAGCAGCTTAGGGGGGGACCCGCGTTACGAGCAGTACTTC.

The genes are TRBV7-2 and TRBJ2-1; 8 bases agree with TRBD1. The CDR3 sequence is 14 residues long. Trimming at V came to 4 bases and at J to 7 bases, leaving 6 bases not matched to a gene. CDR1 and CDR2 from the germline V gene are SGHTA and FQGNSA. Here the CDR3 reads CASSSRTGWNEQFF. The CDR3 region has the DNA TGTGCCAGCAGCTCCCGGACAGGGTGGAATGAGCAGTTCTTC.

V gene TRBV6-5 combines with J gene TRBJ2-1; a possible D gene is TRBD2 (6 bases). CDR1 and CDR2 from the germline V gene are MNHEY and SVGAGI. V lost 5 bases and J 3 bases, leaving 14 bases between the germline ends. This CDR3 spans 15 amino acids. CDR3 nucleotides: TGTGCCAGCAGTCTTCTAGCGTCGATCTACAATGAGCAGTTCTTC. The encoded protein is CASSLLASIYNEQFF.

The chain recombines TRBV28 with TRBJ2-1; D might be TRBD2 (6 bases). From germline, CDR1 is MDHEN and CDR2 SYDVKM. CDR3 length: 13 residues. V gave up 5 bases and J gave up 8 bases, with 13 bases separating them. The CDR3 region is CASSPTSPHEQFF. DNA for the CDR3: TGTGCCAGCAGTCCGACTAGTCCCCATGAGCAGTTCTTC. Full variable domain (remainder filled in from reference TRBV28 and TRBJ2-1): DVKVTQSSRYLVKRTGEKVFLECVQDMDHENMFWYRQDPGLGLRLIYFSYDVKMKEKGDIPEGYSVSREKKERFSLILESASTNQTSMYLCASSPTSPHEQFFGPGTRLTVL.

The V and J genes are TRBV5-1 and TRBJ1-5; D remains ambiguous. The ends were cut back, 0 bases at V and 7 bases at J, with 11 bases in the middle. The germline V gene has CDR1 SGHRS and CDR2 YFSETQ. CDR3 size: 14 residues. The CDR3 here is CASSLAGSGQPQHF. The DNA of the CDR3 is TGCGCCAGCAGCTTGGCCGGGTCGGGGCAGCCCCAGCATTTT.

This sequence joins TRBV11-2 and TRBJ2-3, with TRBD2 matching 10 bases. CDR3 length: 17 amino acids. The V gene end was trimmed by 5 bases and the J gene end by 3 bases; junction bases not matched to a gene: 11. Germline loops: CDR1 SGHAT, CDR2 FQNNGV. CDR3 bases: TGTGCCAGCAGCCGGCGACCGTTAGCGGGGGGAACAGATACGCAGTATTTT. It yields the protein CASSRRPLAGGTDTQYF.

The table lists this clone with a few counts. Written as DNA, the CDR3 is TGTGCCAGCAGCCTGGGGAGCGGTACAGATACGCAGTATTTT. Its translation is CASSLGSGTDTQYF. The V gene is TRBV6-4, the J gene TRBJ2-3; D might be TRBD2 (5 bases). V gave up 6 bases and J gave up 3 bases, with 13 bases separating them. The CDR3 is 14 amino acids. Germline V lookup: CDR1 MRHNA, CDR2 SNTAGT.

The chain combines TRBV7-2 with TRBJ1-6; 7 bases map to TRBD1. CDR3 size: 14 residues. Per germline, CDR1 SGHTA and CDR2 FQGNSA. The junction had 6 bases not matched to a gene; V was cut back by 5 bases and J by 8 bases. The CDR3 DNA is TGTGCCAGCAGCAAGACAGGGTCTTATTCACCCCTCCACTTT. It yields the protein CASSKTGSYSPLHF.

V is TRBV4-1 and J is TRBJ1-5; D uncertain. The germline gives CDR1 MGHRA, CDR2 YSYEKL. The CDR3 runs to 13 residues. V was cut by 2 bases and J by 6 bases, with 8 bases left in between. CDR3 region: CASSQLVAQPQHF. The CDR3 DNA sequence: TGCGCCAGCAGCCAACTGGTAGCTCAGCCCCAGCATTTT.

V gene TRBV4-2 combines with J gene TRBJ1-2; D is perhaps TRBD1 (6 bases). Looked up from germline, CDR1 is LGHNA and CDR2 is YNFKEQ. Between the trimmed V and J ends, which lost 0 bases and 3 bases, there was a span of 11 bases. The CDR3 loop spans 15 amino acids. The CDR3 coding sequence is TGTGCCAGCAGCCAAGATCTGGGGGCTGACTATGGCTACACCTTC. This gives the protein CASSQDLGADYGYTF.

Only one count was recorded for this clone. The chain employs TRBV2 and TRBJ1-5; 7 bases are a match to TRBD1. Per germline, CDR1 SNHLY and CDR2 FYNNEI. With V trimmed by 5 bases and J by 7 bases, 8 bases remained unmatched. CDR3 size: 14 residues. The CDR3 coding sequence is TGTGCCAGCAGTCACTCAGGGGGAGAGCAGCCCCAGCATTTT. This translates into CASSHSGGEQPQHF.

This rearrangement joins TRBV14 to TRBJ2-7; D is unresolved. V lost 0 bases, J lost 2 bases, and 5 bases lay in between. Germline V gives CDR1 SGHDN, CDR2 FVKESK. This CDR3 is built from 13 residues. CDR3 coding DNA: TGTGCCAGCAGCCAAGATCCGGCCTACGAGCAGTACTTC. This translates into CASSQDPAYEQYF.

V is TRBV7-6 and J is TRBJ2-7, with no clear D. Trimming pared 3 bases from V and 2 bases from J, leaving 11 bases between. The CDR3 is made up of 14 amino acids. Germline CDR1 SGHVS, CDR2 FNYEAQ. CDR3 amino acids: CASSLSNKAYEQYF. CDR3 nucleotide sequence: TGTGCCAGCAGCTTGTCGAACAAAGCCTACGAGCAGTACTTC.